This TCR beta chain was profiled in a study of shared clonotypes between healthy human individuals. Across the whole study: Three plates each covered CD4 naive and memory; CD8 naive two, CD8 memory one. Study-wide findings and caveats: Generation probabilities were higher for clonotypes shared across all four sorted-subset donors than for unshared ones.

Comment on this clone: As yet, its antigen is unknown.

As defined, naive CD8 cells were CD45RO-negative and positively selected for CCR7, with terminally differentiated effector memory CD45RA+ cells excluded. Free of recent acute infections or vaccinations, the donors were healthy HIV-negative adults. Template for every sorted-subset replicate PCR totaled about 200 ng DNA, 25,000 to 35,000 T cell genomes. Only in-frame clones appear in the TCRdb table, and some are missing; sequencing was by immunoSEQ multiplex PCR. In the table there are about 1,800,000 clones, approximately 95% of which are singletons. Germline V gene sequence: CDR1 SGHDT, CDR2 YYEEEE. This CDR3 region has 15 residues. V was cut by 3 bases and J by 0 bases, with 10 bases left in between.

Input material: naive CD8+ T cells sorted from blood. This sequence originates from a man younger than 35 in good health. The chain joins TRBV5-6 to TRBJ1-3, with D hard to call. CDR3 sequence: CASSSGRYSGNTIYF. CDR3 bases: TGTGCCAGCAGCTCGGGCAGGTACTCTGGAAACACCATATATTTT.